This T cell receptor beta chain was recovered during a study of T cells in Graves' hyperthyroidism and ophthalmopathy (dated 2019 in TCRdb). Notes on the research overall: Peripheral blood samples were taken at the time of initial diagnosis, prior to any treatment. To identify distinguishing TCR V-J signatures, a discovery cohort of 100 patients was used, comprising approximately 40 with Graves' ophthalmopathy and 57 with stable Graves' hyperthyroidism. Whether ophthalmopathy could be predicted prospectively was tested in an independent validation cohort made up of under 20 hyperthyroidism patients plus 17 patients who later progressed to ophthalmopathy. The roughly 90 discovery patients were divided at random into training and test sets in a 7:3 ratio. In roughly six Graves' hyperthyroidism patients, the study also compared T-cell repertoires from thyroid tissue with T-cell repertoires from blood. Once sampling was done, hyperthyroidism patients were given methimazole at a starting dose of 30 mg daily, whereas ophthalmopathy patients were given high-dose intravenous methylprednisolone. TCR Vbeta CDR3 sequencing of 120 to 150 peripheral blood samples (43 ophthalmopathy, 75 hyperthyroidism and roughly 17 progressor patients) is reported in the paper.

TCR beta CDR3 regions were amplified from RNA transcripts. For the first round of RT-PCR on the TCR CDR3, the HTBI primer set was used together with the Qiagen OneStep RT-PCR kit. Libraries were constructed in a second round of multiplex PCR, after which size selection and purification were performed. Libraries were sequenced paired-end with 100 bp reads on an Illumina HiSeq2000. Turning to the authors' computational methods: SOAPnuke was used to process the raw data, removing reads that contained adapters or uncalled bases, had a mean Phred below 15, or lacked an exact match to the constant primer or identifier. High-quality paired reads were merged with COPE v1.2.5, and unique nucleotide sequences were defined as clonotypes. MiTCR v1.1 was used to align clonotypes to the IMGT TRBV, TRBD and TRBJ reference segments. Analysis was restricted to V-J combinations with a frequency above 0.0001, which covered roughly 99% of repertoires. The TCS score was defined as the ratio of F50 (clonal expansion) to E x V (chaos), calculated using BLOSUM62-based TCRdist between CDR3 peptides within each V-J. Welch's t-statistics and random forest reduced fewer than 600 V-J features to roughly 13, which were used in a naive Bayes classifier (R e1071). In-frame beta chains were kept once TCRdb had trimmed the public reads at Q25 with fastp and called clones with MiXCR. Rows with one shared CDR3 protein collapse into an entry with the most common genes and DNA. TCRdb's processing, not the authors', yielded these V and J calls. This sample gives 300,000 to 450,000 distinct CDR3 sequences in total; around a quarter of them show up just once. The top ten constitute roughly 80% of the sample.

With regard to this clonotype: Its recognized antigen is unknown. No base quality information exists; no much larger clone differs at one position.

General conclusions and limits of the study: In validation, the model predicted progression to ophthalmopathy with around 71% sensitivity and approximately 72% specificity, a median of around six months before onset. Sample size was not statistically predetermined, and blinding of investigators to group allocation was not performed. Most expanded thyroid clonotypes (frequency above 0.001) were also detected in blood, a finding suggesting that blood repertoires may reflect thyroid immune responses. A model built on a 13 V-J signature distinguished ophthalmopathy from stable hyperthyroidism, reaching 87.88% sensitivity and around 82% specificity in cross-validation and 80%/75% in testing.

Graves' hyperthyroidism was defined as stable when no progression to ophthalmopathy occurred over 18 months of follow-up. Hyperthyroidism patients were newly diagnosed, with disease duration under 2 months, and aged 18 to 65 years. Patients with uncontrolled infections, other autoimmune diseases, pregnancy or lactation were excluded. Clinical symptoms, serum thyroxine and TRAb, thyroid ultrasound, and orbital computed tomography formed the basis for the diagnoses. PBMCs were separated from over 9 ml of fresh peripheral blood using Ficoll-Paque density gradient centrifugation. Trizol reagent was used to extract total RNA, and RNA quality was then checked on an Agilent 2100 Bioanalyzer. This receptor was taken from a man aged 45-65 years with Graves' hyperthyroidism. Sequenced input: blood.

The CDR3 region reads CANSPTTGPYEQYF. The nucleotides read TGTGCCAACTCTCCCACGACAGGTCCCTACGAGCAGTACTTC. Recombination joined TRBV18 with TRBJ2-7, and perhaps TRBD1 as D gene, on 6 matching bases. The CDR3 has 14 amino acids, counting the end cysteine and phenylalanine. Just the 42-base CDR3 DNA is kept, in frame starting at base 1. V lost 10 bases and J lost 2 bases; the stretch between them is 18 bases long. Per the germline V gene, KGHSH is the CDR1 and LQKENI is the CDR2.